These 17 T cell receptor beta chains were sequenced from one sample in a study of vaccination effects on CD4 cells after COVID-19 (dated by TCRdb to 2022 to 2024). In the ViraFEST assay, PBMC were stimulated with viral peptide pools, and antigen-specific CD4+ T cell clonotypes were then identified by expansion using TCR sequencing. After 10 to 11 days of culture, CD4+ T cells were isolated with the EasySep CD4+ T cell isolation kit. Two doses of either the BNT162b2 or the mRNA-1273 mRNA SARS-CoV-2 vaccine were administered to participants. Library construction relied on the immunoSEQ multiplex PCR assay. TCRdb holds this immuneACCESS table with in-frame rearrangements only. Some clones are missing; in checked studies, unresolved V genes explain under half, and the rest has no known cause. The sample data list roughly 70,000 clones, and roughly 79% of these were observed just once. The ten largest clones take up 0.9% to 1% of the sample.

The antigens of these receptors remain unknown. The specimen comprised CD4+ T cells from PBMCs cultured with HCoV-OC43 spike peptides, sampled after COVID-19 vaccination. In the paper's terms, the cell subset or site label means: HCoV-OC43 spike overlapping peptide pool stimulation. The receptors come from a human donor who received a COVID-19 vaccine.

The rearrangement links TRBV18 to TRBJ1-6; tentative D call: TRBD1 (6 bases). The CDR3 runs 19 residues. Germline V gene lookup returns CDR1 KGHSH and CDR2 LQKENI. V was cut by 3 bases and J by 4 bases, with 22 bases left in between. The CDR3 spells CASSPLRFVSGQYNSPLHF. The DNA of the CDR3 is TGTGCCAGCTCACCTCTCCGATTTGTGTCGGGACAATATAATTCACCCCTCCACTTT.

In its sample, this clone was seen a few times. The chain has TRBV5-8 and TRBJ1-6; the D gene is possibly TRBD1 (6 bases). The CDR3 contains 15 residues. The germline V gene has CDR1 SGHTS and CDR2 YDEGEE. Trimming cost V 1 base and J 9 bases, with 14 bases left between them. The CDR3 here is CASSLIRGAGSPLHF. The CDR3 region has the DNA TGTGCCAGCAGCTTGATTAGGGGGGCGGGTTCACCCCTCCACTTT.

J is TRBJ2-1 and V is TRBV27; 7 positions match TRBD2. Per germline, CDR1 MNHEY and CDR2 SMNVEV (reference sequence). The CDR3 contains 16 residues. Unmatched junction bases numbered 9, after V lost 7 bases and J lost 0 bases. The CDR3 bases are TGTGCCAGCACGAGGGCGGGGAGGGGCTCCTACAATGAGCAGTTCTTC. Protein product: CASTRAGRGSYNEQFF.

The rearrangement uses TRBV4-1 and TRBJ1-2; D ambiguous. The CDR3 consists of 14 residues. Germline CDR1 and CDR2: MGHRA and YSYEKL. Trimming removed 4 bases at V and 4 bases at J, with 13 bases between. The CDR3 loop reads CASSPIDITYGYTF. CDR3 nucleotide sequence: TGCGCCAGCAGCCCAATAGACATAACCTATGGCTACACCTTC.

V usage is TRBV3-1 (or the pseudogene TRBV3-2) and J usage is TRBJ2-1; TRBD2 is a possible D gene (6 bases). The V gene lost 4 bases and the J gene lost 6 bases, with 10 bases spanning the gap. The CDR3 has 13 amino acids. The germline gives CDR1 LGHDT, CDR2 YNNKEL (reference sequence). The CDR3: CASSRDFTNEQFF. The CDR3, as DNA: TGTGCCAGCAGCCGGGACTTCACCAATGAGCAGTTCTTC.

This clone was found once. The V and J genes are TRBV5-1 and TRBJ2-3; unclear D gene. The V and J ends lost 2 bases and 2 bases respectively, with 3 bases between them. The CDR3 spans 12 residues. Germline CDR1 is SGHRS and CDR2 is YFSETQ. As DNA, the CDR3 is TGCGCCAGCAGCTTAACCACAGATACGCAGTATTTT. Translating it yields CASSLTTDTQYF.

This chain's CDR3 is CASSQDARAGSNQPQHF. CDR3 bases: TGTGCCAGCAGCCAAGATGCCAGGGCGGGAAGCAATCAGCCCCAGCATTTT. V is TRBV3-1 (or the pseudogene TRBV3-2) and J is TRBJ1-5; the D gene is possibly TRBD1 (5 bases). Germline CDR1 and CDR2: LGHDT and YNNKEL (reference sequence). V lost 0 bases, J lost 1 base, and 13 bases lay in between. The CDR3 sequence is 17 residues long.

This clone was seen many times. This sequence joins TRBV19 and TRBJ1-2; 8 bases line up with TRBD1. Trimming cost V 5 bases and J 4 bases; bases outside gene matches: 6. Germline CDR1 reads LNHDA; CDR2 reads SQIVND (reference sequence). The CDR3 runs 14 residues. The CDR3 loop is CASSQGAPLYGYTF. The CDR3 coding sequence is TGTGCCAGTAGTCAGGGGGCACCTCTCTATGGCTACACCTTC.

This clone has only a few counts. The rearrangement links TRBV3-1 (or the pseudogene TRBV3-2) to TRBJ1-1; 7 bases align to TRBD1. This CDR3 is 15 amino acids long. J was trimmed by 0 bases and V by 4 bases; bases with no gene match: 5. Per germline, CDR1 LGHDT and CDR2 YNNKEL (reference sequence). CDR3 protein: CASSPLQGMNTEAFF. As DNA, the CDR3 is TGTGCCAGCAGCCCCTTACAGGGGATGAACACTGAAGCTTTCTTT.

This clone was counted between two and nine times. V gene TRBV27 combines with J gene TRBJ2-7, with unresolved D. Germline loops: CDR1 MNHEY, CDR2 SMNVEV (reference sequence). Trimming stripped 5 bases from V and 2 bases from J, with 16 bases between. The CDR3 has 15 residues. CDR3 loop: CASSRTSGGTYEQYV. In DNA, the CDR3 is TGTGCCAGCAGTAGAACCTCCGGTGGCACCTACGAGCAGTACGTC.

This chain links TRBV10-3 with TRBJ2-5; tentative D call: TRBD1 (6 bases). This CDR3 is 15 amino acids long. In germline, CDR1 is ENHRY, CDR2 SYGVKD. V gave up 5 bases and J gave up 1 base, with 14 bases separating them. CDR3 amino acids: CAISNRAESQETQYF. CDR3 in DNA: TGTGCCATCAGTAACAGGGCCGAATCCCAAGAGACCCAGTACTTC.

J is TRBJ1-6 and V is TRBV14; no reliable D call. Germline V gene data show CDR1 as SGHDN and CDR2 as FVKESK. Trimming pared 0 bases from V and 5 bases from J, leaving 8 bases between. The CDR3 length is 15 residues. In DNA, the CDR3 is TGTGCCAGCAGCCAAGAGGGCAGGAATAATTCACCCCTCCACTTT. This translates into CASSQEGRNNSPLHF.

This chain links TRBV14 with TRBJ2-5, with a tentative D call TRBD1 (5 bases). The V end lost 5 bases, the J end lost 0 bases, and 16 bases lay between the germline ends. CDR3 length: 16 amino acids. CDR1 SGHDN and CDR2 FVKESK come from the germline V gene. This chain's CDR3 is CASSSGWQAYQETQYF. The DNA for the CDR3 is TGTGCCAGCAGCTCAGGGTGGCAGGCGTACCAAGAGACCCAGTACTTC. Based on the CDR3 plus reference TRBV14 and TRBJ2-5, the full variable domain is EAGVTQFPSHSVIEKGQTVTLRCDPISGHDNLYWYRRVMGKEIKFLLHFVKESKQDESGMPNNRFLAERTGGTYSTLKVQPAELEDSGVYFCASSSGWQAYQETQYFGPGTRLLVL.

This chain uses TRBV2 with TRBJ2-5; 11 bases agree with TRBD1. Germline V CDR1 and CDR2: SNHLY, FYNNEI. With V trimmed by 8 bases and J by 5 bases, 7 bases remained unmatched. This CDR3 contains 14 residues. The CDR3: CASSLGQGGETQYF. CDR3 nucleotide sequence: TGTGCCAGCTCTCTGGGACAGGGGGGGGAGACCCAGTACTTC.

V usage is TRBV14 and J usage is TRBJ2-7; D possibly corresponds to TRBD1 (6 bases). The CDR3 has 15 amino acids. V gave up 6 bases and J gave up 6 bases, with 21 bases separating them. Per germline, CDR1 SGHDN and CDR2 FVKESK. This CDR3 is CASSTDRQFSSEQYV. CDR3 coding DNA: TGTGCCAGCAGTACTGACAGGCAGTTTAGTAGCGAGCAGTACGTC.

The chain links TRBV6-5 to TRBJ2-5; 7 bases agree with TRBD1. The junction had 5 bases not matched to a gene; V was cut back by 0 bases and J by 4 bases. Germline CDR1 reads MNHEY; CDR2 reads SVGAGI. The CDR3 spans 15 residues. In nucleotides, the CDR3 is TGTGCCAGCAGTTACTCGAGGGGGCTACGAGAGACCCAGTACTTC. It specifies CASSYSRGLRETQYF.

This sequence joins TRBV6-1 and TRBJ2-7; D uncertain. From germline, CDR1 is MNHNS and CDR2 SASEGT. CDR3 length: 14 amino acids. The V gene lost 1 base and the J gene lost 5 bases, with 12 bases spanning the gap. The CDR3 here is CASSEVRQAHEQYV. DNA of the CDR3: TGTGCCAGCAGTGAAGTCCGGCAGGCCCACGAGCAGTACGTC.